A selection of T cell receptor beta chains follows, all from one sample in a study of human T cells and chemical hapten exposure. TCRdb re-called the RACE reads with MiXCR, one entry per CDR3 protein. The data contain hundreds of thousands of distinct CDR3 sequences, roughly 6% of them singletons. Material: whole blood, obtained in connection with sensitization to the hapten diphenylcyclopropenone (DPC). These receptors were obtained from a woman aged 18-30 years with alopecia areata. Some clones in this sample may be carry-over from other donors' samples. Each CDR3 is given with its conserved first and last residue. Each record gives: CDR3 protein, CDR3 DNA, clone size, J gene, V gene, D gene. A D gene is named only where the DNA matches it firmly. Clone sizes are given selectively: once, few, many, or a class where the clone is expanded.

cdr3_aa: CASSLTRGREETQYF
cdr3_nt: TGTGCCAGCAGCCTGACCCGGGGGAGAGAAGAGACCCAGTACTTC
clone_size: .
j_call: TRBJ2-5
v_call: TRBV14
d_call: .

cdr3_aa: CASSSALTRHRSYEQYF
cdr3_nt: TGTGCCAGCAGCTCGGCTCTGACTCGCCACCGCTCCTACGAGCAGTACTTC
clone_size: .
j_call: TRBJ2-7
v_call: TRBV7-9
d_call: .

cdr3_aa: CASSPVRAMNTEAFF
cdr3_nt: TGTGCCAGCTCACCGGTGAGAGCCATGAACACTGAAGCTTTCTTT
clone_size: many
j_call: TRBJ1-1
v_call: TRBV18
d_call: .

cdr3_aa: CSAREPAGGADTQYF
cdr3_nt: TGCAGTGCTAGAGAGCCAGCGGGGGGAGCAGATACGCAGTATTTT
clone_size: many
j_call: TRBJ2-3
v_call: TRBV20-1
d_call: TRBD2

cdr3_aa: CASGYRVTDTQYF
cdr3_nt: TGTGCCAGCGGGTACAGGGTGACAGATACGCAGTATTTT
clone_size: .
j_call: TRBJ2-3
v_call: TRBV7-2
d_call: .

cdr3_aa: CASSATGLYQPQHF
cdr3_nt: TGTGCCAGCAGCGCGACAGGCCTCTATCAGCCCCAGCATTTT
clone_size: few
j_call: TRBJ1-5
v_call: TRBV9
d_call: .

cdr3_aa: CASSFGITYGYTF
cdr3_nt: TGTGCCAGCAGTTTTGGGATAACCTATGGCTACACCTTC
clone_size: many
j_call: TRBJ1-2
v_call: TRBV12-3/TRBV12-4
d_call: .

cdr3_aa: CASSQGSEAHEQYF
cdr3_nt: TGCGCCAGCAGCCAAGGGTCAGAGGCCCACGAGCAGTACTTC
clone_size: few
j_call: TRBJ2-7
v_call: TRBV4-3
d_call: .

cdr3_aa: CASSGPSWGNQPQHF
cdr3_nt: TGTGCCAGCAGCGGACCTTCGTGGGGCAATCAGCCCCAGCATTTT
clone_size: many
j_call: TRBJ1-5
v_call: TRBV6-1
d_call: .

cdr3_aa: CASSALSGTEANTGELFF
cdr3_nt: TGTGCCAGCAGCGCCCTATCCGGGACCGAGGCGAACACCGGGGAGCTGTTTTTT
clone_size: few
j_call: TRBJ2-2
v_call: TRBV7-6
d_call: .

cdr3_aa: CSTGEGGDNEQFF
cdr3_nt: TGCAGCACCGGGGAGGGGGGCGACAATGAGCAGTTCTTC
clone_size: many
j_call: TRBJ2-1
v_call: TRBV20-1
d_call: .

cdr3_aa: CASSELAGKGGYTF
cdr3_nt: TGTGCCAGCAGTGAATTGGCGGGTAAGGGTGGCTACACCTTC
clone_size: few
j_call: TRBJ1-2
v_call: TRBV2
d_call: .

cdr3_aa: CASSLARAGGEKLFF
cdr3_nt: TGCGCCAGCAGCTTGGCCCGGGCAGGGGGAGAAAAACTGTTTTTT
clone_size: few
j_call: TRBJ1-4
v_call: TRBV5-1
d_call: TRBD1

cdr3_aa: CASSDSSTGAQYF
cdr3_nt: TGTGCCAGCAGTGACTCGAGCACAGGGGCGCAGTATTTT
clone_size: few
j_call: TRBJ2-3
v_call: TRBV6-4
d_call: TRBD1

cdr3_aa: CASSLSQAHYEQYF
cdr3_nt: TGTGCCAGCAGCCTTTCGCAGGCCCACTACGAGCAGTACTTC
clone_size: .
j_call: TRBJ2-7
v_call: TRBV7-9
d_call: .

cdr3_aa: CASNQNGRTNQPQHF
cdr3_nt: TGTGCCAGCAATCAAAATGGGAGGACCAATCAGCCCCAGCATTTT
clone_size: few
j_call: TRBJ1-5
v_call: TRBV6-6
d_call: .

cdr3_aa: CSARDFLQNTEAFF
cdr3_nt: TGCAGTGCTAGAGATTTCTTACAGAACACTGAAGCTTTCTTT
clone_size: .
j_call: TRBJ1-1
v_call: TRBV20-1
d_call: .

cdr3_aa: CASSLEGSLNYEQYF
cdr3_nt: TGTGCCAGCAGCTTAGAGGGGTCCCTGAACTACGAGCAGTACTTC
clone_size: .
j_call: TRBJ2-7
v_call: TRBV11-1
d_call: .

cdr3_aa: CASTRDQNTEAFF
cdr3_nt: TGTGCCAGCACCCGAGACCAGAACACTGAAGCTTTCTTT
clone_size: many
j_call: TRBJ1-1
v_call: TRBV12-3/TRBV12-4
d_call: .

cdr3_aa: CSAGQGAYETQYF
cdr3_nt: TGCAGTGCCGGACAGGGGGCTTATGAGACCCAGTACTTC
clone_size: many
j_call: TRBJ2-5
v_call: TRBV20-1
d_call: TRBD1

cdr3_aa: CASSLVGGADTEAFF
cdr3_nt: TGCGCCAGCAGCTTGGTTGGGGGCGCGGACACTGAAGCTTTCTTT
clone_size: many
j_call: TRBJ1-1
v_call: TRBV5-1
d_call: .

cdr3_aa: CASSFHRGRTEAFF
cdr3_nt: TGTGCCAGCAGTTTCCACAGGGGTAGAACTGAAGCTTTCTTT
clone_size: many
j_call: TRBJ1-1
v_call: TRBV27
d_call: TRBD1

cdr3_aa: CASTVGAGEDEQFF
cdr3_nt: TGTGCCAGCACGGTCGGAGCAGGGGAAGATGAGCAGTTCTTC
clone_size: .
j_call: TRBJ2-1
v_call: TRBV27
d_call: .

cdr3_aa: CASSDFRELKEQYF
cdr3_nt: TGTGCCAGCAGTGACTTTCGGGAGCTTAAGGAGCAGTACTTC
clone_size: few
j_call: TRBJ2-7
v_call: TRBV6-4
d_call: .

cdr3_aa: CASSLTVSNQPQHF
cdr3_nt: TGTGCCAGCAGCCTCACAGTTAGCAATCAGCCCCAGCATTTT
clone_size: many
j_call: TRBJ1-5
v_call: TRBV6-5
d_call: .

cdr3_aa: CASSQARFSGGAYEQYF
cdr3_nt: TGTGCCAGCAGCCAAGCTCGCTTCAGCGGGGGGGCCTACGAGCAGTACTTC
clone_size: .
j_call: TRBJ2-7
v_call: TRBV3-1
d_call: TRBD2

cdr3_aa: CASSLTAGGDTGELFF
cdr3_nt: TGTGCCAGCAGCCTTACAGCGGGGGGCGACACCGGGGAGCTGTTTTTT
clone_size: few
j_call: TRBJ2-2
v_call: TRBV6-2/TRBV6-3
d_call: TRBD2

cdr3_aa: CASSLGSRNQPQHF
cdr3_nt: TGTGCCAGCAGCTTAGGCAGTCGCAATCAGCCCCAGCATTTT
clone_size: many
j_call: TRBJ1-5
v_call: TRBV11-2
d_call: .

cdr3_aa: CASDTEAFF
cdr3_nt: TGTGCCAGCGACACTGAAGCTTTCTTT
clone_size: few
j_call: TRBJ1-1
v_call: TRBV7-9
d_call: .

cdr3_aa: CASSLQGVSDTQYF
cdr3_nt: TGTGCCAGCAGTTTACAAGGGGTCTCAGATACGCAGTATTTT
clone_size: .
j_call: TRBJ2-3
v_call: TRBV12-3/TRBV12-4
d_call: .

cdr3_aa: CSASVEAGGPHENEQFF
cdr3_nt: TGCAGTGCTAGTGTTGAGGCGGGGGGGCCTCACGAGAATGAGCAGTTCTTC
clone_size: many
j_call: TRBJ2-1
v_call: TRBV20-1
d_call: TRBD2

cdr3_aa: CSAGTYEQYF
cdr3_nt: TGCAGTGCGGGAACCTACGAGCAGTACTTC
clone_size: many
j_call: TRBJ2-7
v_call: TRBV20-1
d_call: .

cdr3_aa: CASSYLERGHGYTF
cdr3_nt: TGTGCCAGCAGTTACTTGGAAAGGGGGCATGGCTACACCTTC
clone_size: many
j_call: TRBJ1-2
v_call: TRBV6-6
d_call: TRBD1

cdr3_aa: CASSFQGGSTDTQYF
cdr3_nt: TGTGCCAGCAGCTTCCAAGGGGGTAGCACAGATACGCAGTATTTT
clone_size: few
j_call: TRBJ2-3
v_call: TRBV7-2
d_call: .

cdr3_aa: CASSTGQMNSPLHF
cdr3_nt: TGTGCCAGCAGCACGGGACAGATGAATTCACCCCTCCACTTT
clone_size: many
j_call: TRBJ1-6
v_call: TRBV7-9
d_call: TRBD1

cdr3_aa: CASSWSRQAGSYEQYF
cdr3_nt: TGCGCCAGCAGCTGGTCCCGACAGGCGGGCTCCTACGAGCAGTACTTC
clone_size: few
j_call: TRBJ2-7
v_call: TRBV4-1
d_call: .

cdr3_aa: CASSPPRTHRYTDTQYF
cdr3_nt: TGTGCCAGCAGCCCTCCGCGGACGCACAGGTACACAGATACGCAGTATTTT
clone_size: many
j_call: TRBJ2-3
v_call: TRBV7-2
d_call: .

cdr3_aa: CSARPQGSNQPQHF
cdr3_nt: TGCAGTGCTAGACCACAGGGAAGCAATCAGCCCCAGCATTTT
clone_size: .
j_call: TRBJ1-5
v_call: TRBV20-1
d_call: .

cdr3_aa: CSAPYLNTEAFF
cdr3_nt: TGCAGTGCTCCCTATTTGAACACTGAAGCTTTCTTT
clone_size: many
j_call: TRBJ1-1
v_call: TRBV20-1
d_call: .

cdr3_aa: CASSRPGLNQPQHF
cdr3_nt: TGTGCCAGCAGTAGACCGGGACTGAATCAGCCCCAGCATTTT
clone_size: few
j_call: TRBJ1-5
v_call: TRBV6-2/TRBV6-3
d_call: .

cdr3_aa: CASSPSLAPTGELFF
cdr3_nt: TGTGCCAGCAGCCCTTCTTTGGCCCCGACCGGGGAGCTGTTTTTT
clone_size: .
j_call: TRBJ2-2
v_call: TRBV7-3
d_call: .

cdr3_aa: CASSQGLVAEAFF
cdr3_nt: TGCGCCAGCAGCCAAGGCCTTGTCGCTGAAGCTTTCTTT
clone_size: .
j_call: TRBJ1-1
v_call: TRBV4-3
d_call: .

cdr3_aa: CASPQRTVYGYTF
cdr3_nt: TGTGCCAGCCCTCAGAGGACAGTCTATGGCTACACCTTC
clone_size: .
j_call: TRBJ1-2
v_call: TRBV21-1
d_call: .

cdr3_aa: CASSLAWAEAFF
cdr3_nt: TGTGCCAGCAGCTTAGCCTGGGCTGAAGCTTTCTTT
clone_size: many
j_call: TRBJ1-1
v_call: TRBV7-2
d_call: .

cdr3_aa: CASSQGLAIDTQYF
cdr3_nt: TGTGCCAGCAGCCAGGGACTAGCGATAGATACGCAGTATTTT
clone_size: .
j_call: TRBJ2-3
v_call: TRBV7-2
d_call: TRBD2

cdr3_aa: CASTPTPGSPLHF
cdr3_nt: TGTGCCAGCACCCCAACCCCCGGATCACCCCTCCACTTT
clone_size: .
j_call: TRBJ1-6
v_call: TRBV11-1
d_call: .

cdr3_aa: CASSSSGGPSNEQFF
cdr3_nt: TGTGCCAGCAGCTCGTCGGGGGGCCCCTCGAATGAGCAGTTCTTC
clone_size: few
j_call: TRBJ2-1
v_call: TRBV6-5
d_call: .

cdr3_aa: CASKEDINTDTQYF
cdr3_nt: TGTGCCAGCAAGGAAGACATTAACACAGATACGCAGTATTTT
clone_size: few
j_call: TRBJ2-3
v_call: TRBV28
d_call: .

cdr3_aa: CASSAYNSPTNEKLFF
cdr3_nt: TGTGCCAGCTCAGCTTACAACTCGCCAACTAATGAAAAACTGTTTTTT
clone_size: many
j_call: TRBJ1-4
v_call: TRBV18
d_call: .

cdr3_aa: CASSLGGESLDTF
cdr3_nt: TGTGCCAGCAGTTTAGGGGGAGAGTCCCTCGACACCTTC
clone_size: few
j_call: TRBJ1-2
v_call: TRBV12-3/TRBV12-4
d_call: .

cdr3_aa: CASSQDQGSDEQFF
cdr3_nt: TGCGCCAGCAGCCAGGATCAGGGGAGCGATGAGCAGTTCTTC
clone_size: few
j_call: TRBJ2-1
v_call: TRBV4-3
d_call: .

cdr3_aa: CASSLGGRGFGYTF
cdr3_nt: TGTGCCAGCAGTTTGGGGGGCAGAGGATTTGGCTACACCTTC
clone_size: .
j_call: TRBJ1-2
v_call: TRBV27
d_call: .

cdr3_aa: CASRTGGISTDTQYF
cdr3_nt: TGTGCCAGCAGGACAGGGGGTATCAGCACAGATACGCAGTATTTT
clone_size: .
j_call: TRBJ2-3
v_call: TRBV7-9
d_call: TRBD1

cdr3_aa: CASSLDIQGQSPLHF
cdr3_nt: TGTGCCAGCAGTTTGGATATTCAGGGTCAATCACCCCTCCACTTT
clone_size: many
j_call: TRBJ1-6
v_call: TRBV12-3/TRBV12-4
d_call: .

cdr3_aa: CASSYVGGLEQYF
cdr3_nt: TGTGCCAGCAGCTATGTAGGAGGGCTCGAGCAGTACTTC
clone_size: many
j_call: TRBJ2-7
v_call: TRBV7-9
d_call: .

cdr3_aa: CASSEGDLNSPLHF
cdr3_nt: TGTGCCAGCAGTGAAGGTGATTTGAATTCACCCCTCCACTTT
clone_size: few
j_call: TRBJ1-6
v_call: TRBV6-1
d_call: .

cdr3_aa: CASSFSSGRGMGGYTF
cdr3_nt: TGTGCCAGCAGTTTTAGCTCGGGCAGGGGAATGGGCGGCTACACCTTC
clone_size: .
j_call: TRBJ1-2
v_call: TRBV12-3/TRBV12-4
d_call: .